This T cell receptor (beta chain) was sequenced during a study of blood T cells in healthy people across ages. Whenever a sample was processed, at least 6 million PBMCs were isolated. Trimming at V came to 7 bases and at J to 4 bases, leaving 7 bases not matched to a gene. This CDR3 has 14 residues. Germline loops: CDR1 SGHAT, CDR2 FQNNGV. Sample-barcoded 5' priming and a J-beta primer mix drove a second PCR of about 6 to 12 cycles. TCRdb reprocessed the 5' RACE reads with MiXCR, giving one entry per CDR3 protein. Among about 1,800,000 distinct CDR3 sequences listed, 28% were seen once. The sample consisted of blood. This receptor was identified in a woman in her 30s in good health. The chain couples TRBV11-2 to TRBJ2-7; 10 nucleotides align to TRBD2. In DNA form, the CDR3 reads TGTGCCAGCATCGGGACTAGCGCTAATTACGAGCAGTACTTC. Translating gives CASIGTSANYEQYF.